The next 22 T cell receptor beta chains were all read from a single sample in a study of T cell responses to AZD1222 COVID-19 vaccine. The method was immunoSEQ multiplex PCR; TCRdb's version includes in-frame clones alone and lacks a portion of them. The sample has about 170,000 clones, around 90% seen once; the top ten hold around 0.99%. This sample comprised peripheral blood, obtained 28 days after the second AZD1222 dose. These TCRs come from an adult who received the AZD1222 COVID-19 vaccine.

The CDR3 loop reads CAWSVQLRETQYF. In DNA form, the CDR3 reads TGTGCCTGGAGTGTACAGCTACGGGAGACCCAGTACTTC. V is TRBV30 and J is TRBJ2-5, with no clear D. Deletions cut 0 bases from V and 5 bases from J, with 10 bases between. CDR1 is GTSNPN and CDR2 is SVGIG in the germline V gene (reference sequence). CDR3 length: 13 amino acids.

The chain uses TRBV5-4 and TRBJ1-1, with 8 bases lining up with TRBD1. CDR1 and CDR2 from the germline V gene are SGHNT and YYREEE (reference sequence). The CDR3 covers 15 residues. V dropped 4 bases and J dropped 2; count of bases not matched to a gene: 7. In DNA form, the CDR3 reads TGTGCCAGCAGCAAGGGACAGGAACCAAACACTGAAGCTTTCTTT. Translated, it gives CASSKGQEPNTEAFF.

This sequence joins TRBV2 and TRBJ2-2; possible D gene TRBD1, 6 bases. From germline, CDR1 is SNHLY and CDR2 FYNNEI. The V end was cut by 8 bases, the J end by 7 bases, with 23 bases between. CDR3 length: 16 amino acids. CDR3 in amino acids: CASSRGGTGTDGELFF. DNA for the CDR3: TGTGCCAGCTCCCGAGGGGGTACAGGGACGGACGGGGAGCTGTTTTTT.

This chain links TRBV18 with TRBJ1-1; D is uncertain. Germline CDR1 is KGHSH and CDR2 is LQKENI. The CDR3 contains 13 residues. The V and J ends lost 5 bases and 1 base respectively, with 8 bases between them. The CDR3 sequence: CASSANSNTEAFF. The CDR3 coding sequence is TGTGCCAGCTCAGCGAATTCGAACACTGAAGCTTTCTTT.

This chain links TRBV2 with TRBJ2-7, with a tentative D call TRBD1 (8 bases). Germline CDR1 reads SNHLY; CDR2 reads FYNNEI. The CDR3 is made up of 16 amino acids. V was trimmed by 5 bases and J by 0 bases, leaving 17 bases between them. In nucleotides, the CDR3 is TGTGCCAGCAGTTCACAGGGGGGGCTACTCTCCTACGAGCAGTACTTC. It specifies CASSSQGGLLSYEQYF. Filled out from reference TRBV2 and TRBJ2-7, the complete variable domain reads EPEVTQTPSHQVTQMGQEVILRCVPISNHLYFYWYRQILGQKVEFLVSFYNNEISEKSEIFDDQFSVERPDGSNFTLKIRSTKLEDSAMYFCASSSQGGLLSYEQYFGPGTRLTVT.

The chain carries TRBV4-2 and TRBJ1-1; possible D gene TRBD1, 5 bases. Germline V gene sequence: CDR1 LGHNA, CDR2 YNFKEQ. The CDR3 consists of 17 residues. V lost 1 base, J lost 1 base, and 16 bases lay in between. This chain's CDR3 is CASSQVGAQDGNTEAFF. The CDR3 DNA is TGTGCCAGCAGCCAAGTCGGCGCACAGGACGGGAACACTGAAGCTTTCTTT.

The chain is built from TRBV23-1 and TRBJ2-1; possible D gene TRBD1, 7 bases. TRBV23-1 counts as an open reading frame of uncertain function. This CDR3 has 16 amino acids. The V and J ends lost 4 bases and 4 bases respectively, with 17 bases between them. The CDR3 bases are TGCGCCAGCAGTCCCCCTACAGGGGAGGCGTACAATGAGCAGTTCTTC. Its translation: CASSPPTGEAYNEQFF.

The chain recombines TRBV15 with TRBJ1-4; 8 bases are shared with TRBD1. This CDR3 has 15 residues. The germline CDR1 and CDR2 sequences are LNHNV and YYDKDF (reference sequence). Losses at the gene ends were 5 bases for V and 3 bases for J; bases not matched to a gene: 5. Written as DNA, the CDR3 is TGTGCCACCAGCCACCCAGGGGGCTCTAATGAAAAACTGTTTTTT. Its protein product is CATSHPGGSNEKLFF.

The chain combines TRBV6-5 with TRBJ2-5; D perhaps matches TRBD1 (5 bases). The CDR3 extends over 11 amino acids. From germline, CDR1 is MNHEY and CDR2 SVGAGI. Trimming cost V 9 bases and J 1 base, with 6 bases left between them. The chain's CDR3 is CASRGQETQYF. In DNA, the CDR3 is TGTGCCAGTAGGGGCCAAGAGACCCAGTACTTC.

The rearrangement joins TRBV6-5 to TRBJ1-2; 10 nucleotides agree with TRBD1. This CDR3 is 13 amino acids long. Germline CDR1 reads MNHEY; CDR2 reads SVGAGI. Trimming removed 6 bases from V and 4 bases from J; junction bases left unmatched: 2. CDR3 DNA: TGTGCCAGCAGCGGGACAGGGGCCTATGGCTACACCTTC. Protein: CASSGTGAYGYTF.

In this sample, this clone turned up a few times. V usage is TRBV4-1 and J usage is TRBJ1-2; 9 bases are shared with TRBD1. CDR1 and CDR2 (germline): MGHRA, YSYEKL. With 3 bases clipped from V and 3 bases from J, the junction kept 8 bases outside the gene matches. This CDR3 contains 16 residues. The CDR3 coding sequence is TGCGCCAGCAGCCATGACAGGGGGGAGATTGACTATGGCTACACCTTC. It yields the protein CASSHDRGEIDYGYTF.

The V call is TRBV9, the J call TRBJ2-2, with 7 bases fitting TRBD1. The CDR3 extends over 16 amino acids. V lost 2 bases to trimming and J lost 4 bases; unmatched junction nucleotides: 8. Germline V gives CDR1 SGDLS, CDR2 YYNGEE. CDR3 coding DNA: TGTGCCAGCAGCGTCGACAGGGCGAAATCCACCGGGGAGCTGTTTTTT. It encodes CASSVDRAKSTGELFF.

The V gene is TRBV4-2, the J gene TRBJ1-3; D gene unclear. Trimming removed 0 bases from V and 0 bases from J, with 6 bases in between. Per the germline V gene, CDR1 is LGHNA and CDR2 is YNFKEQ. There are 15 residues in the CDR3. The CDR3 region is CASSQEWLSGNTIYF. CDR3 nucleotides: TGTGCCAGCAGCCAAGAGTGGCTCTCTGGAAACACCATATATTTT.

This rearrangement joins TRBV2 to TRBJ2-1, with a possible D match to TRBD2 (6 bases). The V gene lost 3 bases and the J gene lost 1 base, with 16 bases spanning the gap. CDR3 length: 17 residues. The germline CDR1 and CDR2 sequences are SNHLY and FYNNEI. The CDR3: CASSDSATGDSYNEQFF. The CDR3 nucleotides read TGTGCCAGCAGTGATTCCGCTACGGGGGATTCCTACAATGAGCAGTTCTTC.

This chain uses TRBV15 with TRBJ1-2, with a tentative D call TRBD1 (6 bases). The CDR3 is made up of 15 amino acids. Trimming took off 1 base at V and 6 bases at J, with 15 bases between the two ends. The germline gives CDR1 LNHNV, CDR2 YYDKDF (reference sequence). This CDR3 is CATSRAGAREDGYTF. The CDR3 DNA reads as TGTGCCACCAGCAGAGCGGGGGCGCGAGAGGATGGCTACACCTTC.

The CDR3 DNA sequence: TGTGCCAGCAGCCATGGAGTCGCGAGGCCGGGGAGCGGGCCCTACGAGCAGTACTTC. This codes for CASSHGVARPGSGPYEQYF. This chain links TRBV3-1 (or the pseudogene TRBV3-2) with TRBJ2-7, with a possible D match to TRBD2 (6 bases). Between the trimmed V and J ends, which lost 3 bases and 2 bases, there was a span of 26 bases. Germline values: CDR1 LGHDT, CDR2 YNNKEL (reference sequence). The CDR3 has 19 residues.

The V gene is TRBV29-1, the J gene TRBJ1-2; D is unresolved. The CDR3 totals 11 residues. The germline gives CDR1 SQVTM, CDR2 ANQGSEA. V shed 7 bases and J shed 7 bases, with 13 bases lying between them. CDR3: CSDGSRGGYTF. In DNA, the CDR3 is TGCAGCGACGGGTCTCGGGGTGGCTACACCTTC. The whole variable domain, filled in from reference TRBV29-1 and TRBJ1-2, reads SAVISQKPSRDICQRGTSLTIQCQVDSQVTMMFWYRQQPGQSLTLIATANQGSEATYESGFVIDKFPISRPNLTFSTLTVSNMSPEDSSIYLCSDGSRGGYTFGSGTRLTVV.

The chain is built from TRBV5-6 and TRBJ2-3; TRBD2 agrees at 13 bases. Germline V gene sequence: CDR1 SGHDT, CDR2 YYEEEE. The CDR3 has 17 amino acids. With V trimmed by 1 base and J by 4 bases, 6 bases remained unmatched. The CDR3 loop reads CASSLTSGGEGADTQYF. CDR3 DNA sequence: TGTGCCAGCAGCTTGACTAGCGGGGGGGAAGGGGCAGATACGCAGTATTTT.

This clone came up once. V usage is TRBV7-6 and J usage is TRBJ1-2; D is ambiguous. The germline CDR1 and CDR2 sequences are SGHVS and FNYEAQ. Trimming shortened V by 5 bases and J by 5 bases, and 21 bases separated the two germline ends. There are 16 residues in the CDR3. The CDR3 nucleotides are TGTGCCAGCAGCCGTAAAATTGAATCTCGAAAGTATGGCTACACCTTC. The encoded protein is CASSRKIESRKYGYTF.

CDR3 nucleotide sequence: TGTGCCAGCACCACGGGAGATGGTGGCTACACCTTC. Translation gives CASTTGDGGYTF. The rearrangement links TRBV6-6 to TRBJ1-2; D unclear. Per the germline V gene, CDR1 is MNHNY and CDR2 is SVGAGI (reference sequence). The CDR3 has 12 residues. Trimming cost V 7 bases and J 7 bases, with 13 bases left between them.

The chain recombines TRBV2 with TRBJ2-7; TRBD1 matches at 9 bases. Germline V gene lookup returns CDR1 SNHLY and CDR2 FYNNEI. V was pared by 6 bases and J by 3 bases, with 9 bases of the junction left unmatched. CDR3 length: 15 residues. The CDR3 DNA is TGTGCCAGCAGGGAGCCCGGGACAGGGCACTACGAGCAGTACTTC. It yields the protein CASREPGTGHYEQYF.

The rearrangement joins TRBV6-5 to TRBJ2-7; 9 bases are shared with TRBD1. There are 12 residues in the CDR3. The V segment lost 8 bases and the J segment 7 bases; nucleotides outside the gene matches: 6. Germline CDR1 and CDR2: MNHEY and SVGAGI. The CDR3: CASHRTGVEQYF. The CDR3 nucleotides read TGTGCCAGCCACAGGACAGGGGTAGAGCAGTACTTC.